This entry lists 8 T cell receptor beta chains sequenced from one sample in a study of radiotherapy plus CTLA-4 blockade in lung cancer. Using immunoSEQ multiplex PCR, the repertoire was profiled, and TCRdb retains in-frame clones only, with some absent. The table lists roughly 90,000 clones, almost 90% of them singletons. Sample: peripheral blood, taken from a patient treated with radiotherapy plus ipilimumab. These receptors were taken from a human donor with non-small cell lung cancer that progressed on radiotherapy plus ipilimumab.

As concerns this clone: One junction end does not reproduce the germline sequence, and a read error may be involved. The genes are TRBV6-5 and TRBJ2-1; 7 positions agree with TRBD2. The CDR3 loop spans 15 amino acids. Germline values: CDR1 MNHEY, CDR2 SVGAGI. The CDR3 spells CASSTTGGSYNGQFF. CDR3 DNA: TGTGCCAGCAGTACCACGGGAGGTTCCTACAATGGGCAGTTCTTC.

A remark on this clone: At one of its ends the junction is not consistent with the germline gene, which may arise from a read error. The rearrangement links TRBV7-7 to TRBJ2-7; TRBD1 is a possible D gene (5 bases). The CDR3 is made up of 14 amino acids. Germline CDR1 reads SSHAT; CDR2 reads FNYEAQ (reference sequence). CDR3 sequence reads: CASSPGPFSYEQYF. CDR3 bases: TGTGCTAGCAGCCCAGGGCCATTCTCCTACGAGCAGTACTTC. Using reference TRBV7-7 and TRBJ2-7 for the parts outside the CDR3, the full variable domain is GAGVSQSPRYKVTKRGQDVTLRCDPISSHATLYWYQQALGQGPEFLTYFNYEAQPDKSGLPSDRFSAERPEGSISTLTIQRTEQRDSAMYRCASSPGPFSYEQYFGPGTRLTVT.

V is TRBV13 and J is TRBJ1-2; the D gene is possibly TRBD1 (5 bases). V lost 6 bases and J lost 5, with 16 bases in between. This CDR3 comprises 14 residues. CDR1 and CDR2 from the germline V gene are PRHDT and FYEKMQ (reference sequence). In DNA form, the CDR3 reads TGTGCCAGCAGACAGCACGGGGGACTATATGGCTACACCTTC. Its translation: CASRQHGGLYGYTF.

This chain links TRBV7-4 with TRBJ2-2; D is possibly TRBD2 (5 bases). The CDR3 spans 16 residues. Trimming cost V 5 bases and J 1 base, with 14 bases left between them. CDR1 SGHVT and CDR2 SQSDAQ come from the germline V gene. For the CDR3, the DNA is TGTGCCAGCAGCACCCGCGTTAGCGTGAACACCGGGGAGCTGTTTTTT. Amino acid sequence: CASSTRVSVNTGELFF.

The chain couples TRBV23-1 to TRBJ2-5; TRBD2 matches at 8 bases. TRBV23-1 is assigned to the ORF class and has an uncertain function. The CDR3 extends over 16 amino acids. J gave up 5 bases and V 0 bases, and 8 bases lay outside the gene matches. As DNA, the CDR3 is TGCGCCAGCAGTCAATCGCTCCGGGAGGGCCGGGAGACCCAGTACTTC. Translation gives CASSQSLREGRETQYF.

The chain has TRBV18 and TRBJ2-3, with 7 nucleotides matching TRBD2. The CDR3 sequence is 15 residues long. Per germline, CDR1 KGHSH and CDR2 LQKENI. V trimming: 3 bases; J trimming: 2 bases; junction bases outside the gene matches: 5. CDR3 DNA: TGTGCCAGCTCACCTTCTAGCGGCCTCACAGATACGCAGTATTTT. Residues: CASSPSSGLTDTQYF.

The chain employs TRBV5-1 and TRBJ1-1, with D unclear. Germline CDR1 reads SGHRS; CDR2 reads YFSETQ. CDR3 length equals 15 residues. Trimming stripped 0 bases from V and 1 base from J, with 10 bases between. CDR3 protein: CASSLVPGENTEAFF. DNA for the CDR3: TGCGCCAGCAGCTTGGTACCAGGAGAGAACACTGAAGCTTTCTTT.

This clone was seen only a few times. The chain uses TRBV11-3 and TRBJ2-1; 14 bases align to TRBD2. Trimming at V came to 4 bases and at J to 4 bases, leaving 3 bases not matched to a gene. CDR1 is SGHNT and CDR2 is YENEEA in the germline V gene. The length of the CDR3 is 16 residues. The CDR3 here is CASSYRLAGGYNEQFF. In DNA, the CDR3 is TGTGCCAGCAGCTACCGACTAGCGGGAGGGTACAATGAGCAGTTCTTC.